Presented here are 16 T cell receptor beta chains from one specimen sequenced in a study of cytotoxic CD8 clonotypes in ibrutinib-treated CLL. Profiling relied on immunoSEQ multiplex PCR, and the TCRdb table lists in-frame clones only, not all of them. Of around 300,000 clones in the sample, 70% to 80% were seen once. The starting material was PBMCs, obtained before ibrutinib treatment. The source of these receptors is a human donor with chronic lymphocytic leukemia.

J is TRBJ1-1 and V is TRBV4-2; the match to TRBD1 covers 9 bases. J lost 3 bases, V lost 3 bases, and 5 bases had no gene match. CDR1 LGHNA and CDR2 YNFKEQ come from the germline V gene. This CDR3 has 15 residues. The CDR3 nucleotides are TGTGCCAGCAGCCATACAGGGGGCCGATACACTGAAGCTTTCTTT. As protein: CASSHTGGRYTEAFF.

The chain couples TRBV11-2 to TRBJ2-7, with D perhaps matching TRBD1 (8 bases). CDR3 length equals 16 residues. Germline CDR1 and CDR2: SGHAT and FQNNGV. V was cut by 2 bases and J by 3 bases, with 17 bases left in between. In DNA, the CDR3 is TGTGCCAGCAGCTTAAGGGGGGGGACAGGCTACTACGAGCAGTACTTC. As protein: CASSLRGGTGYYEQYF.

The genes are TRBV6-5 and TRBJ2-7; D uncertain. Germline V gives CDR1 MNHEY, CDR2 SVGAGI. V lost 4 bases, J lost 0 bases, and 7 bases lay in between. The CDR3 length is 13 residues. The CDR3 here is CASSWSDSYEQYF. In DNA form, the CDR3 reads TGTGCCAGCAGTTGGTCGGACTCCTACGAGCAGTACTTC.

The rearrangement links TRBV28 to TRBJ2-7, with a possible D match to TRBD2 (5 bases). The CDR3 has 14 amino acids. CDR1 MDHEN and CDR2 SYDVKM come from the germline V gene. The V end was cut by 6 bases, the J end by 2 bases, with 14 bases between. The DNA for the CDR3 is TGTGCCAGCAGCCCTACCAGCGGAGCCTACGAGCAGTACTTC. The encoded protein is CASSPTSGAYEQYF.

The chain couples TRBV7-6 to TRBJ2-1; no clear D. The CDR3 contains 16 residues. V lost 5 bases and J 0 bases, leaving 14 bases between the germline ends. Per the germline V gene, CDR1 is SGHVS and CDR2 is FNYEAQ. CDR3: CASSRIDSNSYNEQFF. The CDR3 bases are TGTGCCAGCAGCAGAATCGACTCCAACTCCTACAATGAGCAGTTCTTC.

V gene TRBV6-5 combines with J gene TRBJ1-4; 9 positions match TRBD1. CDR1 and CDR2 (germline): MNHEY, SVGAGI. J was trimmed by 5 bases and V by 5 bases; bases with no gene match: 3. There are 14 residues in the CDR3. The CDR3 DNA reads TGTGCCAGCAGTACCGGGACAGGGAATGAAAAACTGTTTTTT. Translating it yields CASSTGTGNEKLFF.

V gene TRBV7-8 combines with J gene TRBJ2-3, with D perhaps matching TRBD1 (5 bases). The CDR3 is 15 residues long. Germline assignment: CDR1 SGHVS and CDR2 FQNEAQ. Trimming left V 1 base short and J 4 bases short, with 12 bases between. The CDR3 nucleotides are TGTGCCAGCAGCTTAGTCAGGGTGTACGCAGATACGCAGTATTTT. It yields the protein CASSLVRVYADTQYF.

The rearrangement joins TRBV4-1 to TRBJ1-1, with a possible D match to TRBD1 (5 bases). Per germline, CDR1 MGHRA and CDR2 YSYEKL. The CDR3 consists of 15 residues. Trimming removed 0 bases at V and 2 bases at J, with 10 bases between. The CDR3, as DNA: TGCGCCAGCAGCCAAGAAAGGGGCGGAAACACTGAAGCTTTCTTT. Amino acids: CASSQERGGNTEAFF.

The rearrangement joins TRBV14 to TRBJ2-5; D is possibly TRBD1 (5 bases). The CDR3 runs to 16 residues. Germline-derived CDR1 and CDR2 are SGHDN and FVKESK. V was clipped by 0 bases and J by 4 bases, with 15 bases between them. The CDR3 protein is CASSQDSGRAGETQYF. As DNA, the CDR3 is TGTGCCAGCAGCCAAGATTCCGGCAGGGCAGGAGAGACCCAGTACTTC.

The chain employs TRBV6-5 and TRBJ2-3; no clear D. The V end lost 6 bases, the J end lost 11 bases, and 15 bases lay between the germline ends. The CDR3 consists of 12 residues. From germline, CDR1 is MNHEY and CDR2 SVGAGI. DNA of the CDR3: TGTGCCAGCAGAGAGGTCTACGACAAGCAGTATTTT. Translating gives CASREVYDKQYF.

The gene calls are TRBV30 and TRBJ1-1; 7 nucleotides match TRBD1. Per germline, CDR1 GTSNPN and CDR2 SVGIG (reference sequence). J lost 0 bases, V lost 2 bases, and 0 bases had no gene match. This CDR3 is 13 amino acids long. This CDR3 reads CAWSQGVNTEAFF. In DNA form, the CDR3 reads TGTGCCTGGAGTCAGGGGGTGAACACTGAAGCTTTCTTT. Full variable domain (rest looked up from reference TRBV30 and TRBJ1-1): SQTIHQWPATLVQPVGSPLSLECTVEGTSNPNLYWYRQAAGRGLQLLFYSVGIGQISSEVPQNLSASRPQDRQFILSSKKLLLSDSGFYLCAWSQGVNTEAFFGQGTRLTVV.

The V and J genes are TRBV4-2 and TRBJ2-7, with 10 bases identical to TRBD2. Germline assignment: CDR1 LGHNA and CDR2 YNFKEQ. V trimming: 4 bases; J trimming: 6 bases; junction bases outside the gene matches: 6. This CDR3 is 14 amino acids long. The CDR3 loop reads CASSPGLAVGEQYF. DNA for the CDR3: TGTGCCAGCAGCCCCGGACTAGCGGTGGGCGAGCAGTACTTC.

V and J are TRBV19 and TRBJ2-3; 9 nucleotides align to TRBD2. Trimming at V came to 5 bases and at J to 2 bases, leaving 8 bases not matched to a gene. The CDR3 totals 16 residues. Germline assignment: CDR1 LNHDA and CDR2 SQIVND (reference sequence). DNA for the CDR3: TGTGCCAGTAGTTCTGAGACTAGCGGATACACAGATACGCAGTATTTT. It specifies CASSSETSGYTDTQYF.

This clone occurred a few times. The V call is TRBV29-1, the J call TRBJ1-2; D is undetermined. Per germline, CDR1 SQVTM and CDR2 ANQGSEA. V lost 3 bases and J lost 0, with 2 bases in between. This CDR3 contains 11 residues. The DNA for the CDR3 is TGCAGCGTTGAGTCTAACTATGGCTACACCTTC. Encoded protein: CSVESNYGYTF.

The J gene is TRBJ2-5, the V gene TRBV4-1, with 8 bases identical to TRBD2. Trimming cost V 1 base and J 5 bases; bases outside gene matches: 15. This CDR3 comprises 18 residues. Germline values: CDR1 MGHRA, CDR2 YSYEKL. The CDR3 region is CASSQAKGPAGVMETQYF. DNA of the CDR3: TGCGCCAGCAGCCAAGCGAAAGGCCCAGCGGGAGTAATGGAGACCCAGTACTTC.

This chain joins TRBV7-6 and TRBJ1-5; the match to TRBD1 covers 7 bases. Per the germline V gene, CDR1 is SGHVS and CDR2 is FNYEAQ. Germline trimming cut 5 bases from V and 4 bases from J; bases unmatched to any gene: 5. CDR3 length: 14 amino acids. The CDR3 loop is CASSPRDSNQPQHF. The CDR3, as DNA: TGTGCCAGCAGCCCACGGGACAGTAATCAGCCCCAGCATTTT.